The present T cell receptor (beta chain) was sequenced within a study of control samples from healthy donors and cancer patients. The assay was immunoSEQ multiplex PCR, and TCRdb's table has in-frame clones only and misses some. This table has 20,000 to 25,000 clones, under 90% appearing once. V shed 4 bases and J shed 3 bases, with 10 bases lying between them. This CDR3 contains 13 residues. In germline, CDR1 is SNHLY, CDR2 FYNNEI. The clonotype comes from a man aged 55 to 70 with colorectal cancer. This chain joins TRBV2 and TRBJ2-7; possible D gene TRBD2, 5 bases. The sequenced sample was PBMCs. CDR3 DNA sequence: TGTGCCAGCAGTGTGGCAGGAGGCTACGAGCAGTACTTC. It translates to CASSVAGGYEQYF.